A selection of T cell receptor beta chains follows, all from one sample in a study of tumor and adjacent non-tumor tissue in lung cancer. TCRdb reanalysed the multiplex PCR reads using MiXCR and keeps one entry per CDR3 protein. The data show under 95,000 distinct CDR3 sequences, 61% seen once. The specimen sequenced was lung tumor tissue. These receptor sequences come from a man in his 70s with non-small cell lung cancer. Each CDR3 is given with its conserved first and last residue. Expanded clones get a size class; other rows say once, few or many, or leave the size out.

TRBV11-1	-	TRBJ1-1	CASSLARGQDTEAFF
TRBV19	-	TRBJ1-2	CASSMQANYGYTF
TRBV11-2	-	TRBJ2-7	CASSRSGGVYERHF
TRBV29-1	many	TRBJ2-5	CSVVNAGWTQYF
TRBV5-1	-	TRBJ2-6	CTSSRNREILGANVLTF
TRBV12-5	many	TRBJ1-4	CASGSTRWFLFF
TRBV11-1	-	TRBJ2-5	CASSPRDRVFESQYF
TRBV11-2	-	TRBJ2-5	CSSNTGLAGGAETQYF
TRBV10-2	-	TRBJ1-2	CTSRDSPTPSNYGYTF
TRBV29-1	many	TRBJ1-2	CSVALAGSYGYTF
TRBV7-9	-	TRBJ2-7	CASSPGSSYEKYF
TRBV11-2	-	TRBJ1-2	CASSFQGQRSNYGYIF
TRBV11-2	-	TRBJ2-3	CVSSNAVGGWDTDTQYF
TRBV6-5	-	TRBJ2-7	CASSPGEGRFYYEQYF
TRBV11-3	-	TRBJ1-2	CASSFSGGENYTF
TRBV12-3/TRBV12-4	many	TRBJ2-1	CASGTSGGGDEQFF
TRBV21-1	-	TRBJ1-5	CASSKRGDFGQRNQPQHF
TRBV4-2	many	TRBJ2-7	CASSQPGTYEQYF
TRBV4-1	-	TRBJ2-5	CASSQVVSRCETQYF
TRBV4-2	-	TRBJ2-2	CASSQGTANTGELSF
TRBV2	-	TRBJ2-1	CAISEGLAGIYNEQFF
TRBV11-2	-	TRBJ2-3	CASSNTVWGWGTDTQYF
TRBV6-6	-	TRBJ2-1	CASCYGLVAGGLEQFF
TRBV29-1	-	TRBJ2-5	CSVSTWGWETQYF
TRBV10-2	medium-sized	TRBJ2-1	CASRLAGVLNEQFF
TRBV4-1	-	TRBJ2-7	CASSQRAGRTTYEQYF
TRBV6-5	-	-	CASSYSSAYSNQPQYF
TRBV4-1	-	TRBJ1-2	CASSQYVLAQGAHYGYTF
TRBV11-2	-	TRBJ2-4	CANSLGQGLAKKIQYF
TRBV12-3/TRBV12-4	-	-	CASSKDSSDQPQYF
TRBV11-2	-	TRBJ2-1	CDSSLGRTGGRSEQFF
TRBV11-2	-	TRBJ2-7	CASSLGGQNLLGQYF
TRBV30	few	TRBJ1-4	CAGRGGSEKLFF
TRBV10-2	once	TRBJ1-5	CASSGTRQDRPQHF
TRBV20-1	-	TRBJ1-4	CSVTRRRVYGEKLFF
TRBV11-2	once	TRBJ2-5	CTSSPDRGETQYF
TRBV6-5	-	-	CASSPMSYQPQYF
TRBV11-2	-	TRBJ2-7	CANRYPYLGYEQYF
TRBV5-1	-	TRBJ1-1	CASSSLGSRLTEAFF
TRBV11-2	few	TRBJ2-2	CASGTTNNEELFF
TRBV6-2/TRBV6-3	-	TRBJ2-7	CASSPRDSLNEQYF
TRBV29-1	many	TRBJ2-1	CSVIPPGTGSNNEQFF